This T cell receptor (beta chain) was documented in a study of technical replicates of blood from several donors. The data were produced by immunoSEQ multiplex PCR, yet TCRdb's version contains in-frame clones alone and is incomplete. The sample contains tens of thousands of clones, about 96% of which appear only once. Between the trimmed V and J ends, which lost 3 bases and 4 bases, there was a span of 15 bases. Germline V gives CDR1 SGHTA, CDR2 FQGTGA. This CDR3 is 15 amino acids long. The sample comprised T cells isolated from PBMCs. The chain is built from TRBV7-3 and TRBJ2-5; D call uncertain. The sequence came from a human donor in good health. CDR3 in amino acids: CASSLRPTSGETQYF. The DNA for the CDR3 is TGTGCCAGCAGCTTGAGGCCCACCTCGGGAGAGACCCAGTACTTC.